This T cell receptor beta chain was retrieved from a study of T cells in Graves' hyperthyroidism and ophthalmopathy. V lost 2 bases, J lost 3 bases, and 1 base stayed unmatched. Germline V gives CDR1 KGHSH, CDR2 LQKENI. CDR3 length equals 14 residues. Amplified TCR beta CDR3 regions came from RNA transcripts. First-round RT-PCR with HTBI primers amplified the TCR CDR3 region. TCRdb recomputed calls from the multiplex PCR reads with MiXCR, one row per CDR3 protein. Of 550,000 to 800,000 distinct CDR3 sequences listed, roughly 17% are singletons. What was sequenced was blood. The TCR originated in a young man with Graves' hyperthyroidism. The chain couples TRBV18 to TRBJ2-4; TRBD1 matches 7 bases. In DNA, the CDR3 is TGTGCCAGCTCACCAAGGGACAGCAAAAACATTCAGTACTTC. Amino acid sequence: CASSPRDSKNIQYF.